One T cell receptor (beta chain) is described in this entry. What it binds is unknown. TCRdb keeps only in-frame clones here, not all; method: immunoSEQ multiplex PCR. The sample contains some 320,000 clones, roughly 87% of which appear only once. This entry belongs to a study of cytomegalovirus exposure and HLA in healthy donors. Findings and limits, study-wide: Clusters of TCRs from the first cohort tended to co-occur in the 100 to 150 validation repertoires (as a later analysis found). The authors listed approximately 160 TCR beta chains as cytomegalovirus-associated. Reports described diagnosis of cytomegalovirus status by the classifier as highly specific and sensitive.

The CDR3 spans 15 residues. V was clipped by 1 base and J by 5 bases, with 14 bases between them. Germline V CDR1 and CDR2: SGHAT, FQDESV (reference sequence). Sequenced material: PBMCs. The sequence came from a woman under 40 in good health and CMV-seropositive. The rearrangement links TRBV11-1 to TRBJ2-5; possible D gene TRBD2, 6 bases. The CDR3 loop reads CASSLVMRDQETQYF. CDR3 in DNA: TGTGCCAGCAGCTTAGTAATGCGGGATCAGGAGACCCAGTACTTC.